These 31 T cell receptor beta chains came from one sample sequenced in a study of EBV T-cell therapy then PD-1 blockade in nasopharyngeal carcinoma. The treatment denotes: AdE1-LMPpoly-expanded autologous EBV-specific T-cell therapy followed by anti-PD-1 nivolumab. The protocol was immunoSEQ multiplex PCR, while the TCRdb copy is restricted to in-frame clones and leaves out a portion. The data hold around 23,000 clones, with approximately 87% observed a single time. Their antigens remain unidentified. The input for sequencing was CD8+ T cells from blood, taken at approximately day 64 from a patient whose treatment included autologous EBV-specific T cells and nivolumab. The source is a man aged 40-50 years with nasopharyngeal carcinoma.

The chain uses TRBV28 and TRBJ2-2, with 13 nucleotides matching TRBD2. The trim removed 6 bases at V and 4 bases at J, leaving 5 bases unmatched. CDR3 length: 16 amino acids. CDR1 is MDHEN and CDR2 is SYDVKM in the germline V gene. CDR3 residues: CASRSLAGGRTGELFF. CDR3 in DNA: TGTGCCAGCAGGTCACTAGCGGGGGGGCGCACCGGGGAGCTGTTTTTT.

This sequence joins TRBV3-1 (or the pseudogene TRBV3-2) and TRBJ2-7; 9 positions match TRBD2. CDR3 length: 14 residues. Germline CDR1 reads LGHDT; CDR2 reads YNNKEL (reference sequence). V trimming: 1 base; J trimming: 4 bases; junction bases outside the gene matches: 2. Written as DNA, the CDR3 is TGTGCCAGCAGCCAAGTAGCGGGGGTTTACGAGCAGTACTTC. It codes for CASSQVAGVYEQYF.

The CDR3 DNA reads as TGTGCCAGCAGTCCATTTAGGACAGGGGAAGCCGGGGAGCTGTTTTTT. It encodes CASSPFRTGEAGELFF. The V and J genes are TRBV28 and TRBJ2-2; 9 bases are shared with TRBD1. V lost 5 bases to trimming and J lost 6 bases; unmatched junction nucleotides: 10. The CDR3 spans 16 residues. Germline V gives CDR1 MDHEN, CDR2 SYDVKM.

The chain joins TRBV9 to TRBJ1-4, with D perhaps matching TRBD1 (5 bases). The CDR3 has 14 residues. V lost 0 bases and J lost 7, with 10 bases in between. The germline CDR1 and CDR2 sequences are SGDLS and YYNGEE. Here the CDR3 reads CASSVATTVEKLFF. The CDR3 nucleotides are TGTGCCAGCAGCGTAGCTACGACAGTTGAAAAACTGTTTTTT.

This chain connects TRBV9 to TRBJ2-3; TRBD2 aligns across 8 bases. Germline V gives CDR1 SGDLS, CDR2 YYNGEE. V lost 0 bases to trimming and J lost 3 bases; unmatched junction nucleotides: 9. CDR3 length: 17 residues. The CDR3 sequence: CASSVGASGGLTDTQYF. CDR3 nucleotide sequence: TGTGCCAGCAGCGTAGGGGCATCGGGGGGGCTGACAGATACGCAGTATTTT.

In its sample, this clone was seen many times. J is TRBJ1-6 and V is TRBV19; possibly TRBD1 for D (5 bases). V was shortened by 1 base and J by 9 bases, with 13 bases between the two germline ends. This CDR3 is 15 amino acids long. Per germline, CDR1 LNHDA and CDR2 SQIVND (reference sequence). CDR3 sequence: CASSIVGAITSPLHF. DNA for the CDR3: TGTGCCAGTAGTATAGTCGGGGCCATCACTTCACCCCTCCACTTT.

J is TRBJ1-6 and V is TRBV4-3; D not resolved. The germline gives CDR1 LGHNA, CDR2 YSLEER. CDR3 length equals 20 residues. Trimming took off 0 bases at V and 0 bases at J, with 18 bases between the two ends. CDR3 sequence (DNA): TGCGCCAGCAGCCAAGAACCTGACTGGGAGGAGGGCTCCTATAATTCACCCCTCCACTTT. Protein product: CASSQEPDWEEGSYNSPLHF.

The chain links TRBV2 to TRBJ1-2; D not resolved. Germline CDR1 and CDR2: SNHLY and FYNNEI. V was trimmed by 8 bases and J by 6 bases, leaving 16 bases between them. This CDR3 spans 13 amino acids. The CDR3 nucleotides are TGTGCCAGCCCCCCCAGGAGTAGCCATGGCTACACCTTC. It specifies CASPPRSSHGYTF.

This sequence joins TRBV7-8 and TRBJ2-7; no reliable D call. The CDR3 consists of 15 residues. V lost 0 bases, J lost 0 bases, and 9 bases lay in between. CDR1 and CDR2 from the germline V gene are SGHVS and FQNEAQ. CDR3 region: CASSLAQYISYEQYF. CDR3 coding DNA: TGTGCCAGCAGCTTAGCGCAATACATCTCCTACGAGCAGTACTTC.

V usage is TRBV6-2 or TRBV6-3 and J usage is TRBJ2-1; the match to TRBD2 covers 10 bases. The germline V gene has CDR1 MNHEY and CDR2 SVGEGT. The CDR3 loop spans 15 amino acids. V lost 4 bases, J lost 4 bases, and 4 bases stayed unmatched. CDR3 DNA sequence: TGTGCCAGCAGTTGGCTAGCGGGGGAATACAATGAGCAGTTCTTC. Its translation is CASSWLAGEYNEQFF.

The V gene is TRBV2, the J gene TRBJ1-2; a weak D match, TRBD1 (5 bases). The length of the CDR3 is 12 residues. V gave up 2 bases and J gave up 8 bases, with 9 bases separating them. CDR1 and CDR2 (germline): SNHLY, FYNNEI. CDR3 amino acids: CASSEFGGGYTF. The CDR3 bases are TGTGCCAGCAGTGAATTCGGGGGAGGCTACACCTTC.

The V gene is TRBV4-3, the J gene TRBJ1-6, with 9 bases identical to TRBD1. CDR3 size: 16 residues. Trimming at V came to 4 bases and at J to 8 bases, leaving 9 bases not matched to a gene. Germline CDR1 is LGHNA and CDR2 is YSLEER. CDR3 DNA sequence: TGCGCCAGCAGCCCAACCCCACAGGGGGCGGATTCACCCCTCCACTTT. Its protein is CASSPTPQGADSPLHF.

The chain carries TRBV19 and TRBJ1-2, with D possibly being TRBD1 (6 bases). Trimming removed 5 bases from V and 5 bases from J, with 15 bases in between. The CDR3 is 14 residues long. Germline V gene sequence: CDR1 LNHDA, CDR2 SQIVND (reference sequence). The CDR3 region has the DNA TGTGCCAGTAGTGTGGGGACATTCTTTTATGGCTACACCTTC. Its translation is CASSVGTFFYGYTF.

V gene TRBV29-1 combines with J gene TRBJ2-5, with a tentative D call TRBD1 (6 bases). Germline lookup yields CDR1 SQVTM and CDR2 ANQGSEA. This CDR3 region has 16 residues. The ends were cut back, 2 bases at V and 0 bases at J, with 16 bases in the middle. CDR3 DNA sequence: TGCAGCGTTGAATGGGGTACAGGGACCAACCAAGAGACCCAGTACTTC. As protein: CSVEWGTGTNQETQYF. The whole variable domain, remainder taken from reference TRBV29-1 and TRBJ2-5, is SAVISQKPSRDICQRGTSLTIQCQVDSQVTMMFWYRQQPGQSLTLIATANQGSEATYESGFVIDKFPISRPNLTFSTLTVSNMSPEDSSIYLCSVEWGTGTNQETQYFGPGTRLLVL.

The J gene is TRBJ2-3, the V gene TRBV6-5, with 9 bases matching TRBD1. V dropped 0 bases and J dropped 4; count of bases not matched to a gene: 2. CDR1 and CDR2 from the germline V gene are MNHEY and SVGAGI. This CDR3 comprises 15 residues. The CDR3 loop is CASSYSRQGADTQYF. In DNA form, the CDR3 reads TGTGCCAGCAGTTACTCCCGACAGGGGGCAGATACGCAGTATTTT.

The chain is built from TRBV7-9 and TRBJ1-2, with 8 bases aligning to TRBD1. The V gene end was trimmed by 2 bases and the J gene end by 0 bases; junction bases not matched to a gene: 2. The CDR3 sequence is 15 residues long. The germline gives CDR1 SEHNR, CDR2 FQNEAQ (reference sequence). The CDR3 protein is CASSLPRGPNYGYTF. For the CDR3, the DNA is TGTGCCAGCAGCTTACCCAGGGGGCCTAACTATGGCTACACCTTC.

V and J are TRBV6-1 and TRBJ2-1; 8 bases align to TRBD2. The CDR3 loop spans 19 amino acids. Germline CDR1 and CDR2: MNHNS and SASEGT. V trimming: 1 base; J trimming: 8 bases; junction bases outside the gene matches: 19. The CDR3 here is CASSEDGRLAGRRLDEQFF. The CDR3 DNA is TGTGCCAGCAGTGAAGACGGGCGGTTAGCGGGGAGAAGATTGGATGAGCAGTTCTTC.

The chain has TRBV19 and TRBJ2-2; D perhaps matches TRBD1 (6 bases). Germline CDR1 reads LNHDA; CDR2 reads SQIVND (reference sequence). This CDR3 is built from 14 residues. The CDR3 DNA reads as TGTGCTACTACCAGGGGAGCGAACACCGGGGAGCTGTTTTTT. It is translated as CATTRGANTGELFF.

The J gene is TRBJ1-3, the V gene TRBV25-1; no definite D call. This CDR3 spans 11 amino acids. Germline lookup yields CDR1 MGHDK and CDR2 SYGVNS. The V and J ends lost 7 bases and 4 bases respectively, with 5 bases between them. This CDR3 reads CASKGGNTIYF. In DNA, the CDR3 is TGTGCCAGCAAGGGAGGAAACACCATATATTTT.

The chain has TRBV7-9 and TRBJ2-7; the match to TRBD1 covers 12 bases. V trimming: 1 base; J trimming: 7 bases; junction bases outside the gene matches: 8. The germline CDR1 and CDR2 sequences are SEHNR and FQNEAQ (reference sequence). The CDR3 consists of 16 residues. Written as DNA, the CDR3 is TGTGCCAGCAGCTTAGATGTGGGACAGGGGGCGATTGAGCAGTACTTC. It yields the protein CASSLDVGQGAIEQYF.

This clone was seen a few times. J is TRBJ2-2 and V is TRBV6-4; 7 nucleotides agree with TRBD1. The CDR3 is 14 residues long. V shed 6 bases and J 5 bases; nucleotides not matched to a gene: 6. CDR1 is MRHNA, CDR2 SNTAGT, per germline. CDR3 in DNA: TGTGCCAGCAGCCGGGACAGTTCTACCGGGGAGCTGTTTTTT. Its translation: CASSRDSSTGELFF.

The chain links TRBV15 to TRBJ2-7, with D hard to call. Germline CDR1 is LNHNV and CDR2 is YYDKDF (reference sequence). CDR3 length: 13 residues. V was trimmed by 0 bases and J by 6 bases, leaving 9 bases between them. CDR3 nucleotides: TGTGCCACCAGCAGAGAGCACATTTCCGAGCAGTACTTC. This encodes CATSREHISEQYF. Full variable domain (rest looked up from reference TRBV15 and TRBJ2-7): DAMVIQNPRYQVTQFGKPVTLSCSQTLNHNVMYWYQQKSSQAPKLLFHYYDKDFNNEADTPDNFQSRRPNTSFCFLDIRSPGLGDTAMYLCATSREHISEQYFGPGTRLTVT.

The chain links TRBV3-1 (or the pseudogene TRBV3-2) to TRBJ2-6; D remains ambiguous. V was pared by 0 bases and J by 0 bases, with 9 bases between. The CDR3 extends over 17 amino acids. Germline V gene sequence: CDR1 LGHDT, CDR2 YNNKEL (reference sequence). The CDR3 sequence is CASSQDRKVSGANVLTF. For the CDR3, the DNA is TGTGCCAGCAGCCAAGATCGAAAGGTCTCTGGGGCCAACGTCCTGACTTTC.

CDR3 loop: CASSPRYSKVGYTF. CDR3 bases: TGTGCCAGCAGCCCAAGGTACAGCAAGGTCGGCTACACCTTC. The chain combines TRBV7-8 with TRBJ1-2; D call uncertain. V was pared by 5 bases and J by 8 bases, with 18 bases between. The CDR3 covers 14 residues. CDR1 is SGHVS, CDR2 FQNEAQ, per germline.

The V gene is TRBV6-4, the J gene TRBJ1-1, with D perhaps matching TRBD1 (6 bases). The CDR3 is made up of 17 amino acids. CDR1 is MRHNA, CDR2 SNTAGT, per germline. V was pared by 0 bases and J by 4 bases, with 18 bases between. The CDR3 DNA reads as TGTGCCAGCAGTGACTCGAATGAGGGGGGCGCGCCCACTGAAGCTTTCTTT. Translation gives CASSDSNEGGAPTEAFF.

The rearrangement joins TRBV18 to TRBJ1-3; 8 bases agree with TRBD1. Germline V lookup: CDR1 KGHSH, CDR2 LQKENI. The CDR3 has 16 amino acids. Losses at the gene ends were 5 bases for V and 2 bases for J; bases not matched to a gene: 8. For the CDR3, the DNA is TGTGCCAGCTCAATCAAAATACAGGGGGCTGGAAACACCATATATTTT. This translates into CASSIKIQGAGNTIYF.

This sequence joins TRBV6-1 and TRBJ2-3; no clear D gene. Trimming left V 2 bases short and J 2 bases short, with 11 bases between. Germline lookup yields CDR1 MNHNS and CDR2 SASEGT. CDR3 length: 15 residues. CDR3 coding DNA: TGTGCCAGCAGTGAATTTTTGGGCTCCACAGATACGCAGTATTTT. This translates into CASSEFLGSTDTQYF.

Here the CDR3 DNA reads TGTGCTAGTGGCTCCGGGACAGCAAGCTCCTACAATGAGCAGTTCTTC. This gives the protein CASGSGTASSYNEQFF. The gene calls are TRBV12-5 and TRBJ2-1, with TRBD1 matching over 7 bases. The J segment lost 0 bases and the V segment lost 6 bases, leaving 8 bases of the junction unmatched. The CDR3 consists of 16 residues. From germline, CDR1 is LGHNT and CDR2 FRNRAP. The whole variable domain, remainder taken from reference TRBV12-5 and TRBJ2-1, is DARVTQTPRHKVTEMGQEVTMRCQPILGHNTVFWYRQTMMQGLELLAYFRNRAPLDDSGMPKDRFSAEMPDATLATLKIQPSEPRDSAVYFCASGSGTASSYNEQFFGPGTRLTVL.

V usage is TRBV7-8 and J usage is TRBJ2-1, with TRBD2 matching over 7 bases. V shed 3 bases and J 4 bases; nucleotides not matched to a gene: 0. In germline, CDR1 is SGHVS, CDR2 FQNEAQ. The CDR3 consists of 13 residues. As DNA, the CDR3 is TGTGCCAGCAGCTTCGGGGGGTACAATGAGCAGTTCTTC. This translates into CASSFGGYNEQFF.

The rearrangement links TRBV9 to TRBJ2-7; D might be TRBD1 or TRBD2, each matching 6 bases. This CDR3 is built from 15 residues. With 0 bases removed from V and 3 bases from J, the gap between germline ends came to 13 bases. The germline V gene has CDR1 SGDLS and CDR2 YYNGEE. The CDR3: CASSVEWGAYYEQYF. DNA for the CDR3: TGTGCCAGCAGCGTAGAATGGGGGGCCTACTACGAGCAGTACTTC. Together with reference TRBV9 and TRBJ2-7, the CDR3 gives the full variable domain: DSGVTQTPKHLITATGQRVTLRCSPRSGDLSVYWYQQSLDQGLQFLIQYYNGEERAKGNILERFSAQQFPDLHSELNLSSLELGDSALYFCASSVEWGAYYEQYFGPGTRLTVT.

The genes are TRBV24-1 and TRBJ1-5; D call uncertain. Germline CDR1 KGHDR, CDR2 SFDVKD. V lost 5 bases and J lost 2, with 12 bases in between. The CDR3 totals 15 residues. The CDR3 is CATSARGFGNQPQHF. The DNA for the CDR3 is TGTGCCACCAGTGCCCGAGGTTTCGGCAATCAGCCCCAGCATTTT.